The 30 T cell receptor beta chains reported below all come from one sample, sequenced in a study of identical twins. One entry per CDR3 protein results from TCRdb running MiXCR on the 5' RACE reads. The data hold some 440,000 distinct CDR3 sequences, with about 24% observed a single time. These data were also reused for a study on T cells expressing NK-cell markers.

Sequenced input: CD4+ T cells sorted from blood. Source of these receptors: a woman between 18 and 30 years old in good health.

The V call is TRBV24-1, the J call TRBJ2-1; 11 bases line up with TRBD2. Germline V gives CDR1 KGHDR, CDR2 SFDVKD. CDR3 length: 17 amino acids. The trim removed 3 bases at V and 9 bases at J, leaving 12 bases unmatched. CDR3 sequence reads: CATSDPTGTSGYSEQFF. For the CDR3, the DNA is TGTGCCACCAGTGATCCTACCGGGACTAGCGGTTACTCTGAGCAGTTCTTC.

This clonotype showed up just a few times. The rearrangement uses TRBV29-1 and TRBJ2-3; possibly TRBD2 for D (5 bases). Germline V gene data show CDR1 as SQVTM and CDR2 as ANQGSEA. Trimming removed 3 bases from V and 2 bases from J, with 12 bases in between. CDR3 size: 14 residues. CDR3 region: CSVEKGLNTDTQYF. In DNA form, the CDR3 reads TGCAGCGTTGAGAAAGGACTTAACACAGATACGCAGTATTTT.

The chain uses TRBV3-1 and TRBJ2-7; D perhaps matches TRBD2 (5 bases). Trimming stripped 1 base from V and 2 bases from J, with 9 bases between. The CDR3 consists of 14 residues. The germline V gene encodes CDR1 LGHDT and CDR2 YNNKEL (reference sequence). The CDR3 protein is CASSQAERAYEQYF. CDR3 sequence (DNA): TGTGCCAGCAGCCAAGCGGAGAGGGCCTACGAGCAGTACTTC.

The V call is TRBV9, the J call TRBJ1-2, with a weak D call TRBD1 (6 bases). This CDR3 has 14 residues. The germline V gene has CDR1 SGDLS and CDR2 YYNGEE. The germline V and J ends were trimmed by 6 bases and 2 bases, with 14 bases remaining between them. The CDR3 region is CASNPTGQNYGYTF. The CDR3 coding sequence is TGTGCCAGCAATCCGACAGGTCAAAACTATGGCTACACCTTC. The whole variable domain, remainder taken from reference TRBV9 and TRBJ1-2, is DSGVTQTPKHLITATGQRVTLRCSPRSGDLSVYWYQQSLDQGLQFLIQYYNGEERAKGNILERFSAQQFPDLHSELNLSSLELGDSALYFCASNPTGQNYGYTFGSGTRLTVV.

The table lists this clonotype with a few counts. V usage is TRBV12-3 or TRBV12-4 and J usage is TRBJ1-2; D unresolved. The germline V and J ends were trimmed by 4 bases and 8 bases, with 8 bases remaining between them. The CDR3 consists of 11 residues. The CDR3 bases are TGTGCCAGCAGTTCCTTAGTGGGCTACACCTTC. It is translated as CASSSLVGYTF.

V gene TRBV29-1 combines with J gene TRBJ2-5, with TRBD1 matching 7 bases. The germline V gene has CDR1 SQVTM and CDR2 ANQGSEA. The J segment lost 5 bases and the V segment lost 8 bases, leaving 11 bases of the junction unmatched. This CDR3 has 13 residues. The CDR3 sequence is CSSRDSTLETQYF. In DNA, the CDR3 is TGCAGCAGCCGGGACAGCACTCTGGAGACCCAGTACTTC. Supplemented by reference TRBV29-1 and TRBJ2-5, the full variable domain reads SAVISQKPSRDICQRGTSLTIQCQVDSQVTMMFWYRQQPGQSLTLIATANQGSEATYESGFVIDKFPISRPNLTFSTLTVSNMSPEDSSIYLCSSRDSTLETQYFGPGTRLLVL.

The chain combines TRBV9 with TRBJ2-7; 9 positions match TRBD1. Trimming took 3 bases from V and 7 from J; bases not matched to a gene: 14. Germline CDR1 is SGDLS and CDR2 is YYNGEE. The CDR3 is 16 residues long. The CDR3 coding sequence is TGTGCCAGCAGCGCAGGACCGGGACAGGGTACGGGAGAGCAGTACTTC. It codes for CASSAGPGQGTGEQYF.

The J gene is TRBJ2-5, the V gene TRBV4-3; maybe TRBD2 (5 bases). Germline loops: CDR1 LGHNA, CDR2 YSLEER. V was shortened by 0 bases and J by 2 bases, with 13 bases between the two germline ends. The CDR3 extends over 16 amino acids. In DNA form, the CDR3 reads TGCGCCAGCAGCCAAGAAAGCGGATTCTATCAAGAGACCCAGTACTTC. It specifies CASSQESGFYQETQYF.

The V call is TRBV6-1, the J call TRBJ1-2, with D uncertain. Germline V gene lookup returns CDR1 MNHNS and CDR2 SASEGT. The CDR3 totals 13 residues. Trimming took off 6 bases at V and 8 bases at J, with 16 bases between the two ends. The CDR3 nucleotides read TGTGCCAGCAGACCCGCCGGGATTAGAGGCTACACCTTC. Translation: CASRPAGIRGYTF.

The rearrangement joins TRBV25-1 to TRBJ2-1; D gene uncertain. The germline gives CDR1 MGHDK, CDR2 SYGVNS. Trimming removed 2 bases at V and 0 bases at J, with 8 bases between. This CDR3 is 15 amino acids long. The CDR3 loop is CASSESLISYNEQFF. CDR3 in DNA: TGTGCCAGCAGTGAAAGCCTTATCTCCTACAATGAGCAGTTCTTC. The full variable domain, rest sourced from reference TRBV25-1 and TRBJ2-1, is EADIYQTPRYLVIGTGKKITLECSQTMGHDKMYWYQQDPGMELHLIHYSYGVNSTEKGDLSSESTVSRIRTEHFPLTLESARPSHTSQYLCASSESLISYNEQFFGPGTRLTVL.

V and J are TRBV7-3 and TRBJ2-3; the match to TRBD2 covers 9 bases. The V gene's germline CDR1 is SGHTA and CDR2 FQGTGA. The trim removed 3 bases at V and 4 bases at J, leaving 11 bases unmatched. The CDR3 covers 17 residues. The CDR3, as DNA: TGTGCCAGCAGCTTGCGCGGCGGGGGGGCCGTCGCAGATACGCAGTATTTT. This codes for CASSLRGGGAVADTQYF.

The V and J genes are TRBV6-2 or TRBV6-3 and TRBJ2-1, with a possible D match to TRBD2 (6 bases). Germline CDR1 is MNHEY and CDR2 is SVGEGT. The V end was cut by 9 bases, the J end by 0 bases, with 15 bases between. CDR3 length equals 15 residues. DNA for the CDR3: TGTGCCAGTAGGGAATCGGGAGTCTCCTACAATGAGCAGTTCTTC. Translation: CASRESGVSYNEQFF.

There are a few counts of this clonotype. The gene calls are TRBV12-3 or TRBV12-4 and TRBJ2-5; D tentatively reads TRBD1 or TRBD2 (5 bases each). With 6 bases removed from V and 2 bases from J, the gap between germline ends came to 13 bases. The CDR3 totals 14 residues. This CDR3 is CASSHGTLQETQYF. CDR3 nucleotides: TGTGCCAGCAGCCATGGGACCCTTCAAGAGACCCAGTACTTC.

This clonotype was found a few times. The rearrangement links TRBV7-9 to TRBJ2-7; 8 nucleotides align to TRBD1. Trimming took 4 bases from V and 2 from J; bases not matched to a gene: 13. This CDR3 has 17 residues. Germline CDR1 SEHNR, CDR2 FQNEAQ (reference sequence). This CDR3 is CASSSPKQGATTYEQYF. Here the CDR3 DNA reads TGTGCCAGCAGCTCCCCAAAGCAGGGGGCCACGACCTACGAGCAGTACTTC.

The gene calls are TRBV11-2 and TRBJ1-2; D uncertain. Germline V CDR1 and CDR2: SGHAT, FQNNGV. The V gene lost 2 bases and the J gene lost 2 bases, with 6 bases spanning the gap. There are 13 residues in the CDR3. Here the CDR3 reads CASSLIVNYGYTF. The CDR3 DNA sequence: TGTGCCAGCAGCTTAATTGTGAACTATGGCTACACCTTC.

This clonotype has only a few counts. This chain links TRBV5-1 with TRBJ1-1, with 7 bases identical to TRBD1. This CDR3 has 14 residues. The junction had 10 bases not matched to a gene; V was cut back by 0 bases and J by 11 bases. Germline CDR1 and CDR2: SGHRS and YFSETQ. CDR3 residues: CASSLAVHRGFAFF. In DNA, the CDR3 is TGCGCCAGCAGCTTGGCCGTCCACAGGGGATTCGCTTTCTTT.

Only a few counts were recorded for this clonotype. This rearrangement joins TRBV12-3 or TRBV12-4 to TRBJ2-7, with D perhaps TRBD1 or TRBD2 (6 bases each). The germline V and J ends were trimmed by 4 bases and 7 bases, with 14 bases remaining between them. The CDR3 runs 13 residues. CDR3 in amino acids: CASSYKGDLEQYF. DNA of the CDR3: TGTGCCAGCAGTTATAAGGGGGACTTGGAGCAGTACTTC.

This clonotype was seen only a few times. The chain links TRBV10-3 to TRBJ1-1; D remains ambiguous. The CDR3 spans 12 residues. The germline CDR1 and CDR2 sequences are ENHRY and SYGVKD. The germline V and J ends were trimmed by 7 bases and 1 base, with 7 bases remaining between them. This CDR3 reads CAINNQNTEAFF. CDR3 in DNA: TGTGCCATCAACAACCAGAACACTGAAGCTTTCTTT.

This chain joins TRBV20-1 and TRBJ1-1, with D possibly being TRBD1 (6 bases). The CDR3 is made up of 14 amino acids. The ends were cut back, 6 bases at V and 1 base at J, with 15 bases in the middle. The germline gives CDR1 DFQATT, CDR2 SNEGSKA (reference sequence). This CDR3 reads CSARRGGGNTEAFF. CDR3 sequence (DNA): TGCAGTGCGCGACGGGGGGGCGGGAACACTGAAGCTTTCTTT.

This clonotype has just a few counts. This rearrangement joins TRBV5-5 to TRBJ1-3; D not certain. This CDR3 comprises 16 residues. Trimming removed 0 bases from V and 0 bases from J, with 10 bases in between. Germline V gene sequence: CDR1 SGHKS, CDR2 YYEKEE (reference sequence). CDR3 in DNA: TGTGCCAGCAGCTTGGAAGGGCTGAACTCTGGAAACACCATATATTTT. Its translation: CASSLEGLNSGNTIYF.

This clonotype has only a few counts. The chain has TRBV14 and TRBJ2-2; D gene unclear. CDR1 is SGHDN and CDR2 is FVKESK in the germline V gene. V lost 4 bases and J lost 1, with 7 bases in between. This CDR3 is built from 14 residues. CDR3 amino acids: CASSLNMNTGELFF. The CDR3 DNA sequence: TGTGCCAGCAGCCTGAACATGAACACCGGGGAGCTGTTTTTT.

CDR3 protein: CASSQTGGPLSEQYF. The CDR3 DNA follows: TGCGCCAGCAGTCAGACGGGAGGGCCGTTGAGCGAGCAGTACTTC. The chain combines TRBV23-1 with TRBJ2-7, with 8 bases fitting TRBD2. TRBV23-1 is an ORF, with its function uncertain. After removal of 3 bases from V and 6 bases from J, the junction contained 10 bases not matched to a gene. This CDR3 spans 15 amino acids.

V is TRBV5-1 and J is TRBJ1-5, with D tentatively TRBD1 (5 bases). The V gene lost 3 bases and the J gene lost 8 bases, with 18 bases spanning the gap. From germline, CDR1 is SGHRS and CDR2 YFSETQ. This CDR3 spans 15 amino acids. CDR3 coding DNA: TGCGCCAGCAGCTGGGGGGGGTTGGGCACCAAGCCCCAGCATTTT. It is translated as CASSWGGLGTKPQHF.

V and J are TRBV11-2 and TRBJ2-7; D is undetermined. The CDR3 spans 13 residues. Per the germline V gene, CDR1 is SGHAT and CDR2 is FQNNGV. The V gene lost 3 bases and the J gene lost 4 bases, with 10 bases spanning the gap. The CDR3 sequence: CASSFYPGYEQYF. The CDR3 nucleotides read TGTGCCAGCAGCTTTTACCCCGGTTACGAGCAGTACTTC. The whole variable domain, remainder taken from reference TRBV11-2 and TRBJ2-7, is EAGVAQSPRYKIIEKRQSVAFWCNPISGHATLYWYQQILGQGPKLLIQFQNNGVVDDSQLPKDRFSAERLKGVDSTLKIQPAKLEDSAVYLCASSFYPGYEQYFGPGTRLTVT.

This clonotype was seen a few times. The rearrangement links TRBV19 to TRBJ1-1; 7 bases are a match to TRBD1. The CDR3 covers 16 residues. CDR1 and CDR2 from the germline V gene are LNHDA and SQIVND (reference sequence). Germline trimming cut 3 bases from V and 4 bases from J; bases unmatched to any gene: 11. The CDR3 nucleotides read TGTGCCAGTAGTATCCGACAGGGCGGTGGAGGCACTGAAGCTTTCTTT. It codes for CASSIRQGGGGTEAFF.

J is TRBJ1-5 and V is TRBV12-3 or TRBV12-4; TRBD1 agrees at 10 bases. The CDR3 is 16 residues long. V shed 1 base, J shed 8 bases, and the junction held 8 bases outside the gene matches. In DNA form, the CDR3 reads TGTGCCAGCAGTTTAGGCCCGGGACAGGGGCTGAAGCCCCAGCATTTT. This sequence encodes CASSLGPGQGLKPQHF.

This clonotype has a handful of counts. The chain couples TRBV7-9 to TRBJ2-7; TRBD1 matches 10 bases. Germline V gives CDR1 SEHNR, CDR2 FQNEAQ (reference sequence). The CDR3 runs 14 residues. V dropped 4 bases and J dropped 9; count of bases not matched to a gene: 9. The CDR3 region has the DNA TGTGCCAGCAGCTCGCCGGGACAGGGGAATGTGCAGTACTTC. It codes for CASSSPGQGNVQYF.

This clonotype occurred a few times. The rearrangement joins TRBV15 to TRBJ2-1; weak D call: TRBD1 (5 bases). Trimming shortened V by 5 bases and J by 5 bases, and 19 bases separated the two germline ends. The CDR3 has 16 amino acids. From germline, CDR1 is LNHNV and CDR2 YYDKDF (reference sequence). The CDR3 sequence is CATSRSVGPENNEQFF. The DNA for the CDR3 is TGTGCCACCAGCCGGTCAGTGGGGCCCGAGAACAATGAGCAGTTCTTC.

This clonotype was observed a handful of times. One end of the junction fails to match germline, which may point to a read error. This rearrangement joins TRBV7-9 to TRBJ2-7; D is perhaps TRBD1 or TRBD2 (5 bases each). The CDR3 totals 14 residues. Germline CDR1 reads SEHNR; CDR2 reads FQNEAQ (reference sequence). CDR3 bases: TGTGCCAGCAGGTTAGATGGGGGTAATTACGAGCAGTACTTC. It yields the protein CASRLDGGNYEQYF.

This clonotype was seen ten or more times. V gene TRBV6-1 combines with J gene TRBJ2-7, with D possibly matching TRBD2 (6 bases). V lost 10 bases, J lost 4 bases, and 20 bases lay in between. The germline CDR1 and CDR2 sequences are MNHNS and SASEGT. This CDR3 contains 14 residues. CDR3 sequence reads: CAIQPGLLLYEQYF. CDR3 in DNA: TGTGCCATTCAACCGGGACTCCTTTTGTACGAGCAGTACTTC.